The 20 T cell receptor beta chains given below trace back to one sample, sequenced in a study of blood T cell repertoires in COVID-19. Some clones are missing from TCRdb's copy, which holds only in-frame ones; the method was immunoSEQ multiplex PCR. This repertoire shows fewer than 300,000 clones, approximately 91% found once; its top ten account for about 2%. The sample taken for sequencing was PBMCs or T cells enriched from blood (not recorded which). These receptors were collected from a woman aged 40 to 50 with acute COVID-19.

The V gene is TRBV11-2, the J gene TRBJ1-1; a weak D match, TRBD1 (6 bases). V gave up 6 bases and J gave up 1 base, with 15 bases separating them. The V gene's germline CDR1 is SGHAT and CDR2 FQNNGV. This CDR3 contains 15 residues. The CDR3 region has the DNA TGTGCCAGCAGGGTGTTTGGGGGCCCGAACACTGAAGCTTTCTTT. Translated, it gives CASRVFGGPNTEAFF.

The chain carries TRBV9 and TRBJ2-1; TRBD2 matches 7 bases. CDR1 and CDR2 (germline): SGDLS, YYNGEE. With 4 bases clipped from V and 9 bases from J, the junction kept 7 bases outside the gene matches. The CDR3 sequence is 13 residues long. The CDR3 DNA follows: TGTGCCAGCAGCTCAGGGCCGGGGGGTGAGCAGTTCTTC. Translated, it gives CASSSGPGGEQFF.

This chain connects TRBV6-5 to TRBJ2-1; 7 bases map to TRBD2. V was pared by 8 bases and J by 6 bases, with 4 bases of the junction left unmatched. Per the germline V gene, CDR1 is MNHEY and CDR2 is SVGAGI. This CDR3 comprises 12 residues. Here the CDR3 reads CASGREANEQFF. DNA of the CDR3: TGTGCCAGCGGACGGGAGGCCAATGAGCAGTTCTTC.

CDR3 nucleotides: TGTGCCAGCAGCCTAGAGTTCTCTGGGGCCAACGTCCTGACTTTC. It yields the protein CASSLEFSGANVLTF. This chain uses TRBV27 with TRBJ2-6; D is undetermined. With 6 bases removed from V and 0 bases from J, the gap between germline ends came to 9 bases. This CDR3 is 15 amino acids long. Germline CDR1 MNHEY, CDR2 SMNVEV (reference sequence).

The chain links TRBV5-4 to TRBJ2-3, with 11 positions matching TRBD1. The V gene's germline CDR1 is SGHNT and CDR2 YYREEE (reference sequence). This CDR3 is 15 amino acids long. V was clipped by 4 bases and J by 3 bases; unmatched bases: 4. In DNA, the CDR3 is TGTGCCAGCAGCAGAGGACAGGGGGCGACAGATACGCAGTATTTT. Its translation: CASSRGQGATDTQYF. Supplemented by reference TRBV5-4 and TRBJ2-3, the full variable domain reads ETGVTQSPTHLIKTRGQQVTLRCSSQSGHNTVSWYQQALGQGPQFIFQYYREEENGRGNFPPRFSGLQFPNYSSELNVNALELDDSALYLCASSRGQGATDTQYFGPGTRLTVL.

This rearrangement joins TRBV30 to TRBJ1-1; D is unresolved. Germline CDR1 is GTSNPN and CDR2 is SVGIG (reference sequence). This CDR3 has 14 residues. Trimming took off 4 bases at V and 0 bases at J, with 12 bases between the two ends. The CDR3 DNA follows: TGTGCCTGGAAAGTACGACACCTGAACACTGAAGCTTTCTTT. As protein: CAWKVRHLNTEAFF.

This clone was detected many times. The chain joins TRBV9 to TRBJ2-6; 8 bases are shared with TRBD1. The trim removed 0 bases at V and 0 bases at J, leaving 2 bases unmatched. Germline V CDR1 and CDR2: SGDLS, YYNGEE. The CDR3 contains 17 residues. The CDR3 loop is CASSVAQGASGANVLTF. CDR3 nucleotides: TGTGCCAGCAGCGTAGCCCAGGGGGCCTCTGGGGCCAACGTCCTGACTTTC.

V and J are TRBV28 and TRBJ1-5, with D maybe TRBD1 (5 bases). Germline V gene data show CDR1 as MDHEN and CDR2 as SYDVKM. V shed 2 bases and J shed 4 bases, with 6 bases lying between them. The CDR3 contains 13 residues. The CDR3 bases are TGTGCCAGCAGTTTACAGGGTAATCAGCCCCAGCATTTT. Protein: CASSLQGNQPQHF.

The chain combines TRBV3-1 (or the pseudogene TRBV3-2) with TRBJ1-4; D perhaps matches TRBD1 (5 bases). The germline V and J ends were trimmed by 4 bases and 0 bases, with 12 bases remaining between them. Germline CDR1 reads LGHDT; CDR2 reads YNNKEL (reference sequence). The CDR3 has 16 amino acids. CDR3: CASSPRWGATNEKLFF. Written as DNA, the CDR3 is TGTGCCAGCAGCCCACGCTGGGGGGCAACTAATGAAAAACTGTTTTTT.

This chain links TRBV2 with TRBJ1-5; 7 bases line up with TRBD1. The junction had 7 bases not matched to a gene; V was cut back by 10 bases and J by 1 base. This CDR3 has 14 residues. Germline V gene sequence: CDR1 SNHLY, CDR2 FYNNEI. The CDR3, as DNA: TGTGCCACCAAACAGGGGTTAAGCAATCAGCCCCAGCATTTT. Translated: CATKQGLSNQPQHF.

J is TRBJ1-5 and V is TRBV6-6, with D possibly TRBD1 on 6 matching bases. Trimming left V 5 bases short and J 4 bases short, with 15 bases between. Per germline, CDR1 MNHNY and CDR2 SVGAGI (reference sequence). CDR3 size: 15 residues. The CDR3 here is CASSPPLRGNQPQHF. The DNA of the CDR3 is TGTGCCAGCAGTCCCCCCCTAAGGGGGAATCAGCCCCAGCATTTT.

This CDR3 is CASSQDWAPGAGELFF. CDR3 nucleotides: TGTGCCAGCAGCCAAGATTGGGCCCCAGGGGCCGGGGAGCTGTTTTTT. This chain joins TRBV4-2 and TRBJ2-2, with D possibly TRBD1 on 6 matching bases. Germline lookup yields CDR1 LGHNA and CDR2 YNFKEQ. V was cut by 0 bases and J by 6 bases, with 14 bases left in between. This CDR3 is built from 16 residues.

V usage is TRBV7-9 and J usage is TRBJ2-2; D perhaps matches TRBD2 (5 bases). This CDR3 is 17 amino acids long. Deletions cut 5 bases from V and 7 bases from J, with 23 bases between. CDR1 SEHNR and CDR2 FQNEAQ come from the germline V gene (reference sequence). CDR3 in DNA: TGTGCCAGCAGCCCGGTGAGGGTACAGAGACAACACGGGGAGCTGTTTTTT. It yields the protein CASSPVRVQRQHGELFF.

This chain links TRBV12-3 or TRBV12-4 with TRBJ1-1; a possible D gene is TRBD1 (5 bases). Trimming took 10 bases from V and 5 from J, leaving 14 bases between them. The CDR3 length is 12 residues. CDR3 region: CATTQGKTEAFF. The CDR3 DNA reads TGTGCCACTACGCAGGGAAAAACTGAAGCTTTCTTT.

The chain is built from TRBV24-1 and TRBJ2-3; D is unclear. Trimming cost V 4 bases and J 2 bases, with 15 bases left between them. This CDR3 has 16 residues. Germline V gives CDR1 KGHDR, CDR2 SFDVKD. As DNA, the CDR3 is TGTGCCACCAGTGACGACAAAAAGGATGCCACAGATACGCAGTATTTT. The encoded protein is CATSDDKKDATDTQYF.

The chain employs TRBV20-1 and TRBJ1-2, with 8 bases aligning to TRBD1. This CDR3 is built from 16 residues. V lost 3 bases, J lost 4 bases, and 13 bases stayed unmatched. Germline V gives CDR1 DFQATT, CDR2 SNEGSKA (reference sequence). The CDR3 reads CSASGLRTGIFYGYTF. CDR3 DNA sequence: TGCAGTGCTAGTGGTTTGAGGACAGGGATATTCTATGGCTACACCTTC.

V and J are TRBV9 and TRBJ2-3; 7 nucleotides match TRBD1. V was pared by 4 bases and J by 2 bases, with 10 bases of the junction left unmatched. The CDR3 extends over 16 amino acids. Germline V lookup: CDR1 SGDLS, CDR2 YYNGEE. The CDR3 DNA sequence: TGTGCCAGCAGCTCGGGACAGCTTAAGAACACAGATACGCAGTATTTT. Its translation: CASSSGQLKNTDTQYF.

The chain is built from TRBV7-8 and TRBJ1-2; TRBD1 aligns across 7 bases. The J segment lost 8 bases and the V segment lost 1 base, leaving 1 base of the junction unmatched. The length of the CDR3 is 12 residues. Germline V lookup: CDR1 SGHVS, CDR2 FQNEAQ. The CDR3 spells CASSLGQGGYTF. The CDR3 DNA is TGTGCCAGCAGCTTAGGACAGGGAGGCTACACCTTC.

As DNA, the CDR3 is TGTGCCAGCATGGGTGCGGGGGGGACCCAGTACTTC. Its translation: CASMGAGGTQYF. This chain joins TRBV12-3 or TRBV12-4 and TRBJ2-5; the match to TRBD2 covers 8 bases. The CDR3 spans 12 residues. Losses at the gene ends were 7 bases for V and 7 bases for J; bases not matched to a gene: 5.

The rearrangement uses TRBV9 and TRBJ2-3, with 8 bases identical to TRBD2. This CDR3 is 16 amino acids long. The V segment lost 0 bases and the J segment 2 bases; nucleotides outside the gene matches: 5. Looked up from germline, CDR1 is SGDLS and CDR2 is YYNGEE. The CDR3 DNA sequence: TGTGCCAGCAGCGTAGAAGCGGGAGAGCACACAGATACGCAGTATTTT. Its translation: CASSVEAGEHTDTQYF.